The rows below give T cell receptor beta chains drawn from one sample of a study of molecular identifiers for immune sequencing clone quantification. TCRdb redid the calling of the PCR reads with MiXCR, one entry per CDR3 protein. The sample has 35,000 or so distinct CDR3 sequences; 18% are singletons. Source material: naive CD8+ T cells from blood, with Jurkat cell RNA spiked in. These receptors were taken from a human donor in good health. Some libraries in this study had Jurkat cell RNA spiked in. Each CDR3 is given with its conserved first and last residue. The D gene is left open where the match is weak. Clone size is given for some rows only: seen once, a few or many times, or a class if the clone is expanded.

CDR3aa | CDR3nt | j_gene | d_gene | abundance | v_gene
CASSDRDRGSYEQYF | TGTGCCAGTAGTGACCGGGACAGGGGTTCCTACGAGCAGTACTTC | TRBJ2-7 | TRBD1 | . | TRBV19
CAISVVTSTNEQFF | TGTGCCATCAGTGTCGTGACTAGCACCAATGAGCAGTTCTTC | TRBJ2-1 | TRBD2 | few | TRBV10-3
CASSPVGGYEQYF | TGTGCCAGCAGCCCGGTGGGGGGTTACGAGCAGTACTTC | TRBJ2-7 | . | many | TRBV5-6
CASSWTSGQGYSYEQYF | TGCGCCAGCAGCTGGACCTCCGGACAGGGGTACTCCTACGAGCAGTACTTC | TRBJ2-7 | TRBD1 | hyperexpanded | TRBV5-1
CASSERGWLTSGANVLTF | TGTGCCAGCAGTGAACGAGGGTGGCTGACCTCTGGGGCCAACGTCCTGACTTTC | TRBJ2-6 | . | few | TRBV6-1
CASSYSSGEGRYQPQHF | TGTGCCAGCAGTTACTCATCCGGGGAGGGGCGGTATCAGCCCCAGCATTTT | TRBJ1-5 | . | many | TRBV6-2/TRBV6-3
CATRTSGKKAGELFF | TGTGCCACCAGGACTAGCGGGAAGAAAGCCGGGGAGCTGTTTTTT | TRBJ2-2 | TRBD2 | . | TRBV24-1
CASSLEVTRYNEQFF | TGTGCCAGCAGCTTAGAGGTGACACGCTACAATGAGCAGTTCTTC | TRBJ2-1 | . | . | TRBV5-5
CASSYSPSGSTDTQYF | TGTGCCAGCAGTTACTCGCCTAGCGGGAGTACAGATACGCAGTATTTT | TRBJ2-3 | TRBD2 | many | TRBV6-5
CASSFLPRNRGEGYEQYF | TGTGCCAGCAGTTTCCTTCCCAGAAACAGGGGGGAAGGCTACGAGCAGTACTTC | TRBJ2-7 | TRBD1 | medium-sized | TRBV6-5
CASGTPGGPWDEKLFF | TGTGCCAGCGGCACCCCGGGAGGGCCGTGGGATGAAAAACTGTTTTTT | TRBJ1-4 | . | . | TRBV25-1
CASSLYRGAGANVLTF | TGTGCCAGCAGTTTATATCGAGGCGCAGGGGCCAACGTCCTGACTTTC | TRBJ2-6 | . | few | TRBV28
CASSFRRGQALPF | TGTGCCAGCAGTTTTCGACGTGGACAGGCTCTCCCCTTC | TRBJ1-2 | TRBD1 | many | TRBV28
CASSEGVVEQFF | TGTGCCAGCAGTGAGGGGGTAGTGGAGCAGTTCTTC | TRBJ2-1 | . | . | TRBV2
CASSLGPTDTQYF | TGTGCCAGCAGCTTAGGACCCACAGATACGCAGTATTTT | TRBJ2-3 | . | many | TRBV7-2
CASGANVLTF | TGTGCCAGCGGGGCCAACGTCCTGACTTTC | TRBJ2-6 | . | few | TRBV11-2
CASSVEVDMNTEAFF | TGTGCCAGCAGCGTAGAGGTGGACATGAACACTGAAGCTTTCTTT | TRBJ1-1 | . | many | TRBV9
CASSLRENTEAFF | TGTGCCAGCAGCTTAAGAGAGAACACTGAAGCTTTCTTT | TRBJ1-1 | . | many | TRBV7-3
CSVGGDTAYEQYF | TGCAGCGTTGGGGGGGACACCGCCTACGAGCAGTACTTC | TRBJ2-7 | . | . | TRBV29-1
CASSPGGGFTDTQYF | TGTGCCAGCAGCCCAGGAGGCGGATTCACAGATACGCAGTATTTT | TRBJ2-3 | . | many | TRBV7-3
CASSQVSGKNTGELFF | TGCGCCAGCAGCCAAGTGAGCGGGAAGAACACCGGGGAGCTGTTTTTT | TRBJ2-2 | TRBD2 | many | TRBV4-1
CASSLGGSQFYEQYF | TGTGCCAGCAGCTTAGGCGGTAGTCAATTCTACGAGCAGTACTTC | TRBJ2-7 | . | once | TRBV7-9
CASGRAFGDYTEAFF | TGTGCCAGCGGTCGAGCGTTTGGCGATTACACTGAAGCTTTCTTT | TRBJ1-1 | . | . | TRBV27
CASISGREKLFF | TGTGCCAGCATTAGCGGAAGGGAAAAACTGTTTTTT | TRBJ1-4 | . | few | TRBV6-6
CASGAYNEQFF | TGTGCCAGCGGCGCCTACAATGAGCAGTTCTTC | TRBJ2-1 | . | few | TRBV2
CASTSWGSGANVLTF | TGTGCCAGCACCTCTTGGGGTTCAGGGGCCAACGTCCTGACTTTC | TRBJ2-6 | . | many | TRBV12-3/TRBV12-4
CASSPGAEAFF | TGTGCCAGCTCACCTGGCGCTGAAGCTTTCTTT | TRBJ1-1 | . | many | TRBV18
CASSVDTNYEQYF | TGTGCCAGCAGCGTAGACACAAACTACGAGCAGTACTTC | TRBJ2-7 | . | many | TRBV9
CASRAGTNDEQYF | TGTGCCAGCAGAGCCGGGACGAACGACGAGCAGTACTTC | TRBJ2-7 | . | few | TRBV7-6
CSWTVGYEQYF | TGCAGTTGGACGGTTGGCTACGAGCAGTACTTC | TRBJ2-7 | . | few | TRBV20-1
CASSLDIRTSKGETQYF | TGTGCCAGCAGCCTGGACATACGGACTAGCAAGGGAGAGACCCAGTACTTC | TRBJ2-5 | TRBD2 | few | TRBV7-8
CVSTLGPGLSYEQYF | TGTGTCAGCACCTTGGGTCCGGGACTATCCTACGAGCAGTACTTC | TRBJ2-7 | TRBD2 | few | TRBV28
CSPGADTQYF | TGCAGTCCCGGTGCAGATACGCAGTATTTT | TRBJ2-3 | . | medium-sized | TRBV20-1
CASSESTGRETQYF | TGTGCCAGCAGCGAATCGACAGGGCGAGAGACCCAGTACTTC | TRBJ2-5 | TRBD1 | many | TRBV7-9
CASSSGSYGELFF | TGCGCCAGCAGCTCGGGCTCTTACGGGGAGCTGTTTTTT | TRBJ2-2 | . | many | TRBV4-3
CASSVEAAPAAFYEQYF | TGTGCCAGCAGCGTAGAGGCAGCTCCTGCCGCCTTCTACGAGCAGTACTTC | TRBJ2-7 | . | many | TRBV9
CASSSPGLAGGEQFF | TGTGCCAGCAGCTCTCCGGGACTAGCGGGAGGTGAGCAGTTCTTC | TRBJ2-1 | TRBD2 | few | TRBV5-6
CASHPGTGVGNEQFF | TGTGCCAGCCACCCTGGGACAGGGGTGGGCAATGAGCAGTTCTTC | TRBJ2-1 | TRBD1 | many | TRBV27
CSVGQGDSPLHF | TGCAGCGTAGGGCAGGGGGATTCACCCCTCCACTTT | TRBJ1-6 | TRBD1 | many | TRBV29-1
CASSLGTAYGYTF | TGTGCCAGCAGCTTAGGGACGGCCTATGGCTACACCTTC | TRBJ1-2 | . | many | TRBV7-9
CASSPRQRTYEQYF | TGTGCCAGCAGCCCCCGACAGAGAACCTACGAGCAGTACTTC | TRBJ2-7 | . | many | TRBV7-8
CASRIPRRTDTQYF | TGTGCCAGCAGAATCCCCCGGAGGACAGATACGCAGTATTTT | TRBJ2-3 | . | few | TRBV28
CANGGLAGGPDTQYF | TGTGCCAACGGAGGACTAGCGGGAGGGCCAGATACGCAGTATTTT | TRBJ2-3 | TRBD2 | many | TRBV2
CASSWTPHYEQYF | TGTGCCAGCAGTTGGACGCCGCACTACGAGCAGTACTTC | TRBJ2-7 | . | many | TRBV12-3/TRBV12-4
CASSYQAGSGTEAFF | TGTGCCAGCAGTTACCAGGCAGGGAGTGGCACTGAAGCTTTCTTT | TRBJ1-1 | . | . | TRBV6-2/TRBV6-3
CATSNNLAESYNEQFF | TGTGCCACCAGCAATAACTTAGCGGAATCCTACAATGAGCAGTTCTTC | TRBJ2-1 | . | many | TRBV15
CASAHPGVRTEAFF | TGTGCCAGTGCCCACCCGGGGGTACGGACTGAAGCTTTCTTT | TRBJ1-1 | . | few | TRBV2
CASSRDREGYEQYF | TGTGCCAGCAGTAGGGACAGGGAGGGCTACGAGCAGTACTTC | TRBJ2-7 | TRBD1 | . | TRBV28
CASRQMLNTEAFF | TGTGCCAGCAGGCAAATGCTGAACACTGAAGCTTTCTTT | TRBJ1-1 | . | . | TRBV28
CASSSGLNNEQFF | TGTGCCAGCTCCTCGGGACTCAACAATGAGCAGTTCTTC | TRBJ2-1 | . | many | TRBV9
CASSLNPPASTDTQYF | TGTGCCAGCAGCCTAAATCCACCGGCTAGCACAGATACGCAGTATTTT | TRBJ2-3 | . | few | TRBV4-2
CASSQDRREGRGTQYF | TGCGCCAGCAGCCAAGATCGGCGGGAGGGCCGAGGTACGCAGTATTTT | TRBJ2-3 | TRBD2 | . | TRBV4-3
CASSRHPSSTDTQYF | TGTGCCAGCAGCCGACACCCTTCTAGCACAGATACGCAGTATTTT | TRBJ2-3 | . | many | TRBV14
CATSDPRTGLTHEQYF | TGTGCCACCAGTGATCCGCGGACAGGGCTAACCCACGAGCAGTACTTC | TRBJ2-7 | TRBD1 | many | TRBV24-1